These T cell receptor beta chains were read from a single sample in a study of shared clonotypes between healthy human individuals. The repertoire was sequenced with immunoSEQ multiplex PCR; TCRdb's copy has only in-frame clones and lacks some. Of hundreds of thousands of clones in the sample, roughly 96% are singletons; the top ten hold less than 0.12%. Material for sequencing was naive CD8+ T cells sorted from blood. Source of these receptors: a woman in her 30s in good health. Each CDR3 is given with its conserved first and last residue. Each record gives: J gene, D gene, clone size, V gene, CDR3 protein, CDR3 DNA. A D gene is named only where the DNA matches it firmly. Where a row states a size, it is once, few, many or the class of an expanded clone; other rows omit it.

>TRBJ2-7|-|-|TRBV4-1
CASSPDSYEQYF
TGCGCCAGCAGCCCGGACTCCTACGAGCAGTACTTC
>TRBJ1-1|TRBD1|-|TRBV5-8
CASSSTAWGQGEAFF
TGTGCCAGCAGCTCCACAGCATGGGGACAGGGGGAAGCTTTCTTT
>TRBJ2-7|TRBD1|-|TRBV11-1
CASSISSGTGVYEQYF
TGTGCCAGCAGCATCTCATCCGGGACAGGGGTCTACGAGCAGTACTTC
>TRBJ2-7|-|-|TRBV27
CASSLTSSYEQYF
TGTGCCAGCAGTTTAACGAGCTCCTACGAGCAGTACTTC
>TRBJ1-1|-|-|TRBV27
CASRSFGGTEAFF
TGTGCCAGCAGATCCTTTGGTGGGACTGAAGCTTTCTTT
>TRBJ2-7|-|-|TRBV15
CATSRTHPTSYEQYF
TGTGCCACCAGCAGGACCCACCCAACCTCCTACGAGCAGTACTTC
>TRBJ2-1|TRBD2|-|TRBV4-1
CASSQIVVAGTYNEQFF
TGCGCCAGCAGCCAAATCGTGGTAGCGGGGACCTACAATGAGCAGTTCTTC
>TRBJ2-3|TRBD2|-|TRBV7-9
CASRIAGAADTQYF
TGTGCCAGTAGGATAGCGGGAGCGGCAGATACGCAGTATTTT
>TRBJ2-7|-|-|TRBV28
CASSLPGRRGLYEQYF
TGTGCCAGCAGCCTCCCCGGACGTAGGGGCCTCTACGAGCAGTACTTC
>TRBJ2-7|-|-|TRBV6-5
CASSYGGFSYEQYF
TGTGCCAGCAGTTACGGGGGATTCTCCTACGAGCAGTACTTC
>TRBJ2-7|-|-|TRBV27
CASSLLQGHEQYF
TGTGCCAGCAGTTTATTACAGGGCCACGAGCAGTACTTC
>TRBJ2-7|-|-|TRBV11-2
CASSLGRVPSYEQYF
TGTGCCAGCAGCTTAGGGAGGGTCCCCTCCTACGAGCAGTACTTC
>TRBJ2-7|-|-|TRBV20-1
CSATGFYEQYF
TGCAGTGCAACAGGGTTCTACGAGCAGTACTTC
>TRBJ1-1|TRBD1|-|TRBV28
CASTPFSGQMNTEAFF
TGTGCCAGCACCCCCTTCTCGGGACAGATGAACACTGAAGCTTTCTTT
>TRBJ2-1|TRBD2|-|TRBV7-8
CASSGTSGFYNEQFF
TGTGCCAGCAGCGGGACTAGCGGTTTCTACAATGAGCAGTTCTTC
>TRBJ2-7|-|many|TRBV7-9
CASSLDYEQYF
TGTGCCAGCAGCTTAGACTACGAGCAGTACTTC
>TRBJ1-2|-|-|TRBV4-1
CASSPPDGYGYTF
TGCGCCAGCAGCCCCCCGGACGGCTATGGCTACACCTTC
>TRBJ2-1|TRBD2|once|TRBV6-5
CASSRTSGTNEQFF
TGTGCCAGCAGTAGGACTAGCGGGACTAATGAGCAGTTCTTC
>TRBJ2-3|TRBD2|-|TRBV27
CASSLDREGRDTQYF
TGTGCCAGCAGTTTAGACCGGGAGGGCAGAGATACGCAGTATTTT
>TRBJ1-2|-|-|TRBV5-1
CASSFDIYFGYTF
TGCGCCAGCAGCTTCGACATTTACTTTGGCTACACCTTC
>TRBJ2-3|-|-|TRBV27
CASIGAVEGTDTQYF
TGTGCCAGCATAGGTGCAGTGGAAGGCACAGATACGCAGTATTTT
>TRBJ1-3|-|-|TRBV4-1
CASSQDAGGLYSGNTIYF
TGCGCCAGCAGCCAAGATGCGGGGGGCCTGTACTCTGGAAACACCATATATTTT
>TRBJ2-1|-|-|TRBV9
CASSASRGPAFNEQFF
TGTGCCAGCAGCGCGTCCAGGGGTCCAGCTTTCAATGAGCAGTTCTTC
>TRBJ2-5|-|-|TRBV4-1
CASSHSTGFQETQYF
TGCGCCAGCAGCCACTCGACAGGCTTCCAAGAGACCCAGTACTTC
>TRBJ2-1|TRBD2|-|TRBV4-1
CASSQGLAGALGDNEQFF
TGCGCCAGCAGCCAAGGACTAGCGGGAGCTCTAGGGGACAATGAGCAGTTCTTC
>TRBJ2-5|-|-|TRBV4-1
CASSQPAGRPQTETQYF
TGCGCCAGCAGCCAACCGGCGGGACGACCACAAACTGAGACCCAGTACTTC
>TRBJ2-7|TRBD1|-|TRBV27
CASSLDRANEQYF
TGTGCCAGCAGTTTAGACAGGGCCAACGAGCAGTACTTC
>TRBJ2-7|-|-|TRBV4-1
CASSQGAMDFSYEQYF
TGCGCCAGCAGCCAAGGAGCAATGGACTTTTCCTACGAGCAGTACTTC
>TRBJ2-7|-|-|TRBV5-6
CASSLGGHEQYF
TGTGCCAGCAGCTTGGGAGGGCACGAGCAGTACTTC
>TRBJ2-7|TRBD1|-|TRBV28
CASGPDRGQGFYEQYF
TGTGCCAGCGGACCGGACCGAGGACAGGGCTTTTACGAGCAGTACTTC
>TRBJ2-7|TRBD1|-|TRBV6-6
CASSYLKGQGPYEQYF
TGTGCCAGCAGTTACTTGAAGGGACAGGGGCCCTACGAGCAGTACTTC
>TRBJ2-5|-|-|TRBV29-1
CSAIISTGEETQYF
TGCAGCGCAATAATATCGACAGGTGAAGAGACCCAGTACTTC
>TRBJ2-7|-|-|TRBV6-1
CASFWGYPVNGEQYF
TGTGCCAGCTTTTGGGGGTACCCCGTTAACGGAGAGCAGTACTTC
>TRBJ2-3|-|-|TRBV6-1
CASSEKRLSHTDTQYF
TGTGCCAGCAGTGAAAAACGGCTGAGCCACACAGATACGCAGTATTTT
>TRBJ2-4|TRBD1|once|TRBV7-8
CASSSSGTGTHAKNIQYF
TGTGCCAGCAGTAGCTCCGGGACAGGGACCCATGCCAAAAACATTCAGTACTTC
>TRBJ1-1|-|-|TRBV7-2
CASSELRVGTEAFF
TGTGCCAGCAGCGAACTACGGGTGGGCACTGAAGCTTTCTTT
>TRBJ2-7|-|-|TRBV29-1
CSVLASTSYEQYF
TGCAGCGTTCTAGCGAGCACCTCCTACGAGCAGTACTTC
>TRBJ2-5|-|-|TRBV7-6
CASSWGSEGRETQYF
TGTGCCAGCAGCTGGGGAAGTGAGGGAAGAGAGACCCAGTACTTC
>TRBJ1-1|-|-|TRBV13
CASSSARIERTEAFF
TGTGCCAGCAGCTCCGCCCGGATTGAACGAACTGAAGCTTTCTTT
>TRBJ1-3|-|-|TRBV19
CASSIDSFSGNTIYF
TGTGCCAGTAGTATAGACAGTTTCTCTGGAAACACCATATATTTT
>TRBJ1-2|TRBD1|-|TRBV5-6
CASSLGDSYYGYTF
TGTGCCAGCAGCTTGGGGGACAGCTACTATGGCTACACCTTC
>TRBJ2-2|TRBD2|once|TRBV11-2
CASSGSGGNTGELFF
TGTGCCAGCAGCGGTAGCGGGGGGAACACCGGGGAGCTGTTTTTT